This T cell receptor beta chain appears in the sequencing data of a study of blood T cells in healthy people across ages (dated by TCRdb to about 2015). Study-level background: In model experiments, roughly one uniquely barcoded TCR beta cDNA molecule per two T cells was captured by template switching. The study measured age-related changes in TCR beta repertoire diversity using deep sequencing normalized with unique cDNA molecular identifiers. The donors were divided into four age groups: young (average around 16 years), middle-aged (roughly 40), aged (about 56) and long-lived (around 80). To avoid experimental bias, donors of different ages were randomly spread across the sequencing lanes. Two additional independent replicas of 1 million unique cDNA reads from the same blood draw were analyzed for two donors (one aged 18 to 29 and one aged 80 or older).

Receptor libraries were prepared by 5' RACE. Sequenced on an Illumina HiSeq 2500. The second PCR ran for about 6 to 12 cycles and used a J-beta primer mix along with a sample-barcoded 5' primer. Each TCR beta cDNA molecule received a unique molecular identifier from a template-switch 5' adaptor carrying 12 random nucleotides. At least 3 million CDR3-containing paired-end reads were obtained from each sample. First-strand cDNA was synthesized from all RNA with the Mint cDNA synthesis kit, primed by a TRBC-specific oligonucleotide. After uracil-DNA glycosylase treatment, a first 18-cycle PCR used universal primers M1SS and BC2_uni_R on all cDNA. Regarding the original processing steps: Normalization of each sample was performed by random selection of 1 million high-quality reads, each carrying a distinct molecular identifier. Instead of being binned into consensus sequences, reads with shared molecular identifiers were discarded. MiTCR, set to a Q25 quality threshold and the strictest error-elimination algorithm, was used for CDR3 identification, clonotype clustering and error correction. A nonparametric unseen species model with Euler transformation was used to estimate a lower bound on total TCR beta diversity. The public reads were run again by TCRdb, first through fastp at Q25 and then through MiXCR, and only productive beta chains were kept. A single entry per CDR3 protein holds the most common genes and DNA from its merged rows. These V and J calls rely on TCRdb rather than the paper's analysis. The sample table lists approximately 600,000 distinct CDR3 sequences, 45% to 65% of them with a count of one. Clones ranked in the top ten supply 35% to 40% of the sample.

Results and caveats for the whole study, not just this receptor: Estimates of total diversity based on one million sequenced T cells were considered lower bounds and underestimates. As age increased, observed TCR beta diversity per million T cells dropped in a roughly linear way, and a significant reduction was already evident by age 40. A strong correlation was found between observed TCR beta diversity and the percentage of naive T cells measured by flow cytometry. Conclusive comparison of naive and antigen-experienced compartments was prevented by the profiling of bulk unsorted PBMCs. Because the CMV infection status of the donors was unknown, age-related changes in expanded clonotypes may potentially have been confounded. Compared with the aged group, more naive CD4+ T cells, fewer expanded clones and increased TCR diversity were shown by the long-lived group, suggesting age selection.

This clonotype was counted only a few times. Its antigen specificity is not known. Within one base of it there is no much larger clone, and no base qualities were kept. The donors were 40 or so Caucasian individuals from Russia, aged roughly 6 to 95 years, who were systemically healthy. Around 9.9 milliliters of peripheral blood were collected from each donor into EDTA-treated Vacutainer tubes. Ficoll-Paque density-gradient centrifugation was used to isolate PBMCs, with at least 6 million obtained per sample. Total RNA was extracted from PBMCs with Trizol reagent, with at least 5.5 micrograms obtained per sample. Naive CD45RAhigh/CD27high T cell percentages were measured by flow cytometry on a PBMC aliquot from every donor. The sequence was collected from a man aged 60 to 69 in good health. Sequenced material: blood.

The nucleotides read TGCAGTGCTAGAGGGACGTACCAAGAGACCCAGTACTTC. The resulting protein is CSARGTYQETQYF. The chain uses TRBV20-1 and TRBJ2-5; the D segment cannot be called with confidence. From its cysteine to its phenylalanine, the CDR3 spans 13 amino acids. The DNA shown is the 39-base CDR3, in frame from base 1. CDR1 is given as DFQATT and CDR2 as SNEGSKA, both from the germline V gene (reference sequence). Trimming removed 1 base from V and 0 bases from J, leaving 6 bases between the germline ends.